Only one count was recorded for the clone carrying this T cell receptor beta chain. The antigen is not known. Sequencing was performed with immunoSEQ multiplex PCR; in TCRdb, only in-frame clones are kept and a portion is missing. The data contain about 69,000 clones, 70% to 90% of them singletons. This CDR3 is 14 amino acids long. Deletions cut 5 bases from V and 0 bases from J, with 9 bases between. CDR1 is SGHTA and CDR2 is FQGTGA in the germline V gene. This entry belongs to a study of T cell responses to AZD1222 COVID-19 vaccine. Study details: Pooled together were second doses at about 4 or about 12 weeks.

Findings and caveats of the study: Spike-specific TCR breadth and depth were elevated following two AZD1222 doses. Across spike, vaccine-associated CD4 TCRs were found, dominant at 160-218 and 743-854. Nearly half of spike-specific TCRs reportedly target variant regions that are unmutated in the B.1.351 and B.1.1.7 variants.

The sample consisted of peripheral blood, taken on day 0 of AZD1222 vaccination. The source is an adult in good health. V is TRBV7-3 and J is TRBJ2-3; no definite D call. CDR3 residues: CASSTTHSTDTQYF. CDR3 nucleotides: TGTGCCAGCAGCACTACACATAGCACAGATACGCAGTATTTT.